This TCR beta chain originates from a study of shared clonotypes between healthy human individuals. This clone came up once. The V end was cut by 3 bases, the J end by 1 base, with 9 bases between. Germline V gives CDR1 MDHEN, CDR2 SYDVKM. This CDR3 is built from 14 residues. The run depth of the assay was deep. Over several immunoSEQ plates, each subset's genomic DNA was distributed in even portions. Some clones are missing from TCRdb's copy, which holds only in-frame ones; the method was immunoSEQ multiplex PCR. This table holds 400,000 to 550,000 clones, less than 80% found once. This chain uses TRBV28 with TRBJ1-1; no firm D call. The receptor was isolated from a middle-aged woman in good health. Some clones in this sample may be carry-over from other donors' samples. Sample: PBMCs. The CDR3 coding sequence is TGTGCCAGCAGTTTTTTTTCCGGGAACACTGAAGCTTTCTTT. As protein: CASSFFSGNTEAFF.